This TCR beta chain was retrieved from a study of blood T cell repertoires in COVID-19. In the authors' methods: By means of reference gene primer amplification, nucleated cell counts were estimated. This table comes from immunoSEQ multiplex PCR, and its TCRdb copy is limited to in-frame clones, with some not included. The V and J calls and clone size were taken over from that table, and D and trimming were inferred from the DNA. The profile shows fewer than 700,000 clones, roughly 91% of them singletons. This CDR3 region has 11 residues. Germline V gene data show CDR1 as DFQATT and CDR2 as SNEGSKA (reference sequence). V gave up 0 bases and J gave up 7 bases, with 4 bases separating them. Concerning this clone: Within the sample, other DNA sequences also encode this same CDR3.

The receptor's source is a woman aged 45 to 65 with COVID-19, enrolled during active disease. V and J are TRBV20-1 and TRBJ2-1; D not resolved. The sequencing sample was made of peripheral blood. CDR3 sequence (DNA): TGCAGTGCTAGAGATCCTAATGAGCAGTTCTTC. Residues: CSARDPNEQFF.